This passage covers 23 T cell receptor beta chains from one sample sequenced in a study of molecular identifiers for immune sequencing clone quantification. TCRdb reprocessed the PCR reads with MiXCR, giving one entry per CDR3 protein. The sample consists of hundreds of thousands of distinct CDR3 sequences, about 25% of them appearing once. Material for sequencing was naive CD8+ T cells from blood, with Jurkat cell RNA spiked in. Subset given: FACS-sorted CD8+CD4-CCR7+CD45RA+ naive T cells. These receptors all come from a human donor in good health. Some libraries in this study had Jurkat cell RNA spiked in.

This clonotype was recorded only once. This sequence may be a read error, since a much larger clone differs from it by one base. V is TRBV7-9 and J is TRBJ2-1; possible D gene TRBD2, 5 bases. From germline, CDR1 is SEHNR and CDR2 FQNEAQ (reference sequence). The CDR3 loop spans 12 amino acids. V was cut by 4 bases and J by 10 bases, with 11 bases left in between. The CDR3 here is CASSSGRGEQFF. The CDR3 DNA sequence: TGTGCCAGCAGCTCAGGTCGGGGAGAGCAGTTCTTC.

The gene calls are TRBV9 and TRBJ1-1; 7 nucleotides align to TRBD1. The V segment lost 4 bases and the J segment 0 bases; nucleotides outside the gene matches: 9. The CDR3 runs 16 residues. CDR1 SGDLS and CDR2 YYNGEE come from the germline V gene. DNA of the CDR3: TGTGCCAGCAGCCCCCCAACTACAGGGGTGAACACTGAAGCTTTCTTT. Protein product: CASSPPTTGVNTEAFF.

With regard to this clonotype: A much more abundant neighbour one base away suggests this may be a read error. The chain joins TRBV4-3 to TRBJ2-3, with 8 bases identical to TRBD1. Germline V gene lookup returns CDR1 LGHNA and CDR2 YSLEER. Trimming took 3 bases from V and 8 from J; bases not matched to a gene: 13. This CDR3 has 16 amino acids. CDR3: CASSQERTGRPGTQYF. The CDR3 DNA reads as TGCGCCAGCAGCCAGGAAAGGACAGGGAGGCCAGGTACGCAGTATTTT.

This clonotype has more than one count but fewer than ten. V gene TRBV5-6 combines with J gene TRBJ2-7, with 10 bases fitting TRBD1. The CDR3 runs 15 residues. CDR1 SGHDT and CDR2 YYEEEE come from the germline V gene. With V trimmed by 0 bases and J by 5 bases, 5 bases remained unmatched. This CDR3 is CASSLVRDRGHEQYF. CDR3 bases: TGTGCCAGCAGCTTGGTTCGGGACAGGGGTCACGAGCAGTACTTC.

This clonotype was recorded a few times. This chain links TRBV3-1 with TRBJ1-1; D possibly corresponds to TRBD1 (5 bases). V lost 3 bases to trimming and J lost 2 bases, with 10 bases between them. This CDR3 comprises 14 residues. Looked up from germline, CDR1 is LGHDT and CDR2 is YNNKEL (reference sequence). CDR3 bases: TGTGCCAGCAGCCAGCGGGACGCAAACACTGAAGCTTTCTTT. Translating it yields CASSQRDANTEAFF.

In regard to this clonotype: This may be a read error, as it is one base from a much larger clone. The gene calls are TRBV11-2 and TRBJ2-3, with D perhaps matching TRBD1 (6 bases). The V gene lost 11 bases and the J gene lost 5 bases, with 11 bases spanning the gap. Germline-derived CDR1 and CDR2 are SGHAT and FQNNGV. The CDR3 is 11 residues long. This CDR3 is CARQGLDTQYF. The CDR3 nucleotides are TGTGCCCGCCAGGGGTTAGATACGCAGTATTTT.

Notes on this clonotype: A read error may explain this, as a much larger clone is one base away. V is TRBV29-1 and J is TRBJ2-1; no reliable D call. This CDR3 comprises 13 residues. Germline V gene sequence: CDR1 SQVTM, CDR2 ANQGSEA. Trimming stripped 4 bases from V and 5 bases from J, with 12 bases between. CDR3 residues: CSVVGNRDNEQFF. CDR3 DNA sequence: TGCAGCGTTGTGGGGAATCGGGACAATGAGCAGTTCTTC.

This chain links TRBV7-9 with TRBJ1-2, with TRBD1 as a possible D gene (6 bases). The germline V gene has CDR1 SEHNR and CDR2 FQNEAQ (reference sequence). Trimming pared 1 base from V and 12 bases from J, leaving 9 bases between. The CDR3 contains 11 residues. The CDR3 sequence is CASSLDRDHTF. The DNA of the CDR3 is TGTGCCAGCAGCTTAGACAGGGACCACACCTTC. The full variable domain, its missing parts supplied by reference TRBV7-9 and TRBJ1-2, is DTGVSQNPRHKITKRGQNVTFRCDPISEHNRLYWYRQTLGQGPEFLTYFQNEAQLEKSRLLSDRFSAERPKGSFSTLEIQRTEQGDSAMYLCASSLDRDHTFGSGTRLTVV.

In the case of this clonotype: This may be a read error: a much more frequent sequence differs by one nucleotide. The rearrangement uses TRBV9 and TRBJ2-2; 8 bases fit TRBD1. From germline, CDR1 is SGDLS and CDR2 YYNGEE. V dropped 5 bases and J dropped 5; count of bases not matched to a gene: 20. CDR3 length: 19 residues. The CDR3 here is CASRWSFRGHTQRTGELFF. The CDR3 DNA is TGTGCCAGCAGGTGGTCGTTCAGGGGGCACACGCAGAGGACCGGGGAGCTGTTTTTT.

This clonotype came up a few times. The chain couples TRBV6-2 or TRBV6-3 to TRBJ2-7; possibly TRBD2 for D (6 bases). V was clipped by 7 bases and J by 2 bases, with 12 bases between them. CDR1 is MNHEY, CDR2 SVGEGT, per germline. The CDR3 has 13 amino acids. The CDR3 is CASTGGGTYEQYF. CDR3 sequence (DNA): TGTGCCAGCACCGGGGGAGGTACCTACGAGCAGTACTTC.

The V gene is TRBV20-1, the J gene TRBJ2-1, with TRBD2 identical over 9 bases. Losses at the gene ends were 4 bases for V and 7 bases for J; bases not matched to a gene: 8. This CDR3 spans 14 amino acids. The germline CDR1 and CDR2 sequences are DFQATT and SNEGSKA (reference sequence). CDR3 amino acids: CSATAGGPVNEQFF. As DNA, the CDR3 is TGCAGTGCTACCGCGGGGGGGCCAGTTAATGAGCAGTTCTTC.

V usage is TRBV27 and J usage is TRBJ1-6; D is unclear. Trimming shortened V by 5 bases and J by 4 bases, and 24 bases separated the two germline ends. In germline, CDR1 is MNHEY, CDR2 SMNVEV (reference sequence). The CDR3 covers 19 residues. The CDR3 DNA follows: TGTGCCAGCAGTCCTCGTGTCGGCAGCCGGGAGACATATAATTCACCCCTCCACTTT. Protein: CASSPRVGSRETYNSPLHF.

This clonotype was counted many times. J is TRBJ2-1 and V is TRBV4-3, with 8 bases that match TRBD1. The CDR3 contains 16 residues. The trim removed 0 bases at V and 8 bases at J, leaving 9 bases unmatched. The germline V gene has CDR1 LGHNA and CDR2 YSLEER. The CDR3 nucleotides are TGCGCCAGCAGCCAAGATGCGGTGGCAGGGGGCTATGAGCAGTTCTTC. This translates into CASSQDAVAGGYEQFF.

There are a few counts of this clonotype. The V and J genes are TRBV7-9 and TRBJ2-1; 9 nucleotides agree with TRBD1. The CDR3 is made up of 17 amino acids. The V gene end was trimmed by 1 base and the J gene end by 5 bases; junction bases not matched to a gene: 9. Germline CDR1 SEHNR, CDR2 FQNEAQ (reference sequence). In DNA, the CDR3 is TGTGCCAGCAGCTTAGATCGGACAGGGGTTTTCGACAATGAGCAGTTCTTC. This codes for CASSLDRTGVFDNEQFF. The full variable domain, its missing parts supplied by reference TRBV7-9 and TRBJ2-1, is DTGVSQNPRHKITKRGQNVTFRCDPISEHNRLYWYRQTLGQGPEFLTYFQNEAQLEKSRLLSDRFSAERPKGSFSTLEIQRTEQGDSAMYLCASSLDRTGVFDNEQFFGPGTRLTVL.

This clonotype has at least ten counts. DNA for the CDR3: TGTGCCAGTAGCCGCGGGGGCATCCCTGGCAATCAGCCCCAGCATTTT. Translating gives CASSRGGIPGNQPQHF. V and J are TRBV19 and TRBJ1-5; D is possibly TRBD1 (6 bases). The CDR3 extends over 16 amino acids. Germline V gives CDR1 LNHDA, CDR2 SQIVND (reference sequence). V was clipped by 6 bases and J by 2 bases, with 17 bases between them.

On this clonotype itself: The junction differs from germline at one of its ends, possibly a read error. CDR3 protein: CASCFRDRGQETQYF. The CDR3 nucleotides are TGTGCCAGCTGTTTCCGGGACAGGGGGCAAGAGACCCAGTACTTC. V gene TRBV12-3 or TRBV12-4 combines with J gene TRBJ2-5; 11 positions match TRBD1. The CDR3 consists of 15 residues.

The V and J genes are TRBV10-3 and TRBJ2-1, with D possibly matching TRBD2 (5 bases). This CDR3 is built from 15 residues. The V gene's germline CDR1 is ENHRY and CDR2 SYGVKD. V was shortened by 0 bases and J by 4 bases, with 10 bases between the two germline ends. In nucleotides, the CDR3 is TGTGCCATCAGTGAGTCGGGAGATGGTTACAATGAGCAGTTCTTC. This sequence encodes CAISESGDGYNEQFF.

The chain couples TRBV20-1 to TRBJ2-5; D might be TRBD2 (5 bases). Trimming removed 1 base at V and 5 bases at J, with 20 bases between. Germline V gene data show CDR1 as DFQATT and CDR2 as SNEGSKA (reference sequence). The CDR3 sequence is 16 residues long. CDR3 sequence (DNA): TGCAGTGCTAGAGCGAGTTCTCAGGCTAGCCCCGAGACCCAGTACTTC. Translation gives CSARASSQASPETQYF.

In its sample, this clonotype was seen many times. The rearrangement joins TRBV4-3 to TRBJ1-2, with D unclear. The CDR3 spans 16 residues. The germline V gene has CDR1 LGHNA and CDR2 YSLEER. Trimming stripped 0 bases from V and 8 bases from J, with 19 bases between. CDR3 sequence (DNA): TGCGCCAGCAGCCAAGATGGATCCCCGGGCCACTTGGGCTACACCTTC. Translation: CASSQDGSPGHLGYTF.

A word on this clonotype: A read error may be the cause here, since a much bigger clone is one base away. The V and J genes are TRBV7-9 and TRBJ2-7; 8 bases line up with TRBD2. There are 14 residues in the CDR3. CDR1 is SEHNR, CDR2 FQNEAQ, per germline (reference sequence). As DNA, the CDR3 is TGTGCCAGCAGCCCCGGGGGGGCCATCTACGAGCGGTACTTC. This sequence encodes CASSPGGAIYERYF. The variable domain in full, completed from reference TRBV7-9 and TRBJ2-7, reads DTGVSQNPRHKITKRGQNVTFRCDPISEHNRLYWYRQTLGQGPEFLTYFQNEAQLEKSRLLSDRFSAERPKGSFSTLEIQRTEQGDSAMYLCASSPGGAIYERYFGPGTRLTVT.

The chain couples TRBV19 to TRBJ1-6; D ambiguous. The CDR3 length is 13 residues. Germline CDR1 and CDR2: LNHDA and SQIVND (reference sequence). V dropped 4 bases and J dropped 9 bases, with 10 bases sitting between them. This CDR3 reads CASSTLGASPLHF. The CDR3 DNA reads TGTGCCAGTAGTACCCTAGGTGCTTCACCCCTCCACTTT. Full variable domain (outside the CDR3, taken from reference TRBV19 and TRBJ1-6): DGGITQSPKYLFRKEGQNVTLSCEQNLNHDAMYWYRQDPGQGLRLIYYSQIVNDFQKGDIAEGYSVSREKKESFPLTVTSAQKNPTAFYLCASSTLGASPLHFGNGTRLTVT.

V gene TRBV9 combines with J gene TRBJ1-1; D gene unclear. V lost 0 bases and J lost 1, with 10 bases in between. CDR1 and CDR2 from the germline V gene are SGDLS and YYNGEE. The CDR3 extends over 15 amino acids. In DNA form, the CDR3 reads TGTGCCAGCAGCGTAGCTTCGACCGAGAACACTGAAGCTTTCTTT. Translation gives CASSVASTENTEAFF.

CDR3 protein: CASSLQHLNTEAFF. The CDR3 nucleotides are TGTGCCAGCAGTTTACAGCATCTGAACACTGAAGCTTTCTTT. The rearrangement links TRBV12-3 or TRBV12-4 to TRBJ1-1, with no clear D. The CDR3 spans 14 residues. V was pared by 2 bases and J by 0 bases, with 7 bases between.